This is a list of T cell receptor beta chains from one sample in a study of T cells in Graves' hyperthyroidism and ophthalmopathy. One entry per CDR3 protein results from TCRdb running MiXCR on the multiplex PCR reads. The table shows under 450,000 distinct CDR3 sequences, with approximately 14% occurring only once. The sequencing input was blood. The receptors come from a woman under 30 with Graves' hyperthyroidism. The CDR3 runs from the conserved cysteine through the conserved F or W. A D gene is named only where the DNA matches it firmly.

TRBD1 | TRBJ1-2 | TRBV5-4 | CASSLEQGARGYTF
. | TRBJ2-7 | TRBV14 | CASSQEIADEQYF
TRBD1 | TRBJ2-7 | TRBV20-1 | CSARTGHGYEQYF
. | TRBJ2-5 | TRBV20-1 | CSARDPSGPLETQYF
. | TRBJ2-6 | TRBV12-3/TRBV12-4 | CASSSEGPGVSGANVLTF
. | TRBJ1-3 | TRBV7-9 | CASNHNARSSGNTIYF
. | TRBJ1-2 | TRBV7-3 | CASSLSAGNGYTF
. | TRBJ1-5 | TRBV7-9 | CASSLEQSWPQHF
. | TRBJ2-1 | TRBV2 | CASSRRGTAGSGGYNEQFF
. | . | TRBV15 | CATSRDPGTYTNEQYF
TRBD2 | TRBJ2-7 | TRBV20-1 | CSAIPSGGYYEQYF
. | TRBJ2-1 | TRBV20-1 | CSAAPYNEQFF
TRBD2 | TRBJ2-5 | TRBV5-1 | CASMLLAGGTSQETQYF